This T cell receptor beta chain was sequenced in a study of vaccination and CD4 T cells after COVID-19. CDR1 SGHAT and CDR2 FQNNGV come from the germline V gene. The V end lost 5 bases, the J end lost 4 bases, and 8 bases lay between the germline ends. The length of the CDR3 is 12 residues. This clonotype was detected only a few times. Its antigen is not identified. With the Oncomine TCR Beta short-read assay, DNA from cultured CD4+ T cells was sequenced. TCRdb reprocessed the PCR reads with MiXCR, giving one entry per CDR3 protein. The table records several thousand distinct CDR3 sequences, around half of them present only once. The sample's treatment: approximately nine-day PBMC culture with coronavirus spike peptide pools or control peptides (ViraFEST assay). It was before the COVID-19 pandemic (2011-2018) that the unexposed donor's CD4+ T cells were collected.

Input material: CD4+ T cells from blood, cultured in vitro. V gene TRBV11-2 combines with J gene TRBJ1-2; D might be TRBD1 (5 bases). The clonotype comes from a human donor in good health. The CDR3 sequence is CASSPDSYGYTF. The CDR3 bases are TGTGCCAGCAGCCCCGACAGCTATGGCTACACCTTC.